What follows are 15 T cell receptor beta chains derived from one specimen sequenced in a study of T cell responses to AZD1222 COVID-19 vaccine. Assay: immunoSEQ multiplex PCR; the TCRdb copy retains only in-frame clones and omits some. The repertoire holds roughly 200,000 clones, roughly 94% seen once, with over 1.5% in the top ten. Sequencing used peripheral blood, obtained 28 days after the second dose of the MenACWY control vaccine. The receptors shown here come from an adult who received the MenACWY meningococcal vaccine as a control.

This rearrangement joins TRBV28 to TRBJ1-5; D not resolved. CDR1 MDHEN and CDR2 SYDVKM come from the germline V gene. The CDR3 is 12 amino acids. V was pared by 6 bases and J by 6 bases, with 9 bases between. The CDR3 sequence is CASRTPGQPQHF. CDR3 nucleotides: TGTGCCAGCAGGACCCCAGGTCAGCCCCAGCATTTT.

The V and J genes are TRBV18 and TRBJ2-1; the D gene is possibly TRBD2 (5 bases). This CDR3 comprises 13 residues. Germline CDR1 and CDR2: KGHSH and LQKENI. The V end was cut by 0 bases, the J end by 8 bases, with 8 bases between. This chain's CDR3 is CASSPPGRHEQFF. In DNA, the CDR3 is TGTGCCAGCTCACCACCAGGGAGACATGAGCAGTTCTTC.

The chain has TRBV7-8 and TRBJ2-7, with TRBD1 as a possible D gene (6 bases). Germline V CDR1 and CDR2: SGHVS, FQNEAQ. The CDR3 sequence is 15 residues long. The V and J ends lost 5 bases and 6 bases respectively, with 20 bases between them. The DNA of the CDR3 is TGTGCCAGCAGCGGACCAGACAGGATTGCAGGCGAGCAGTACTTC. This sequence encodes CASSGPDRIAGEQYF.

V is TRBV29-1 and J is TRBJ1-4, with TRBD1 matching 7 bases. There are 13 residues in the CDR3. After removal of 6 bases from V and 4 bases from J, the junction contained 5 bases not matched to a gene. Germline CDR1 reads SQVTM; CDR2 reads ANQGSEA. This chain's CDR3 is CSVSDRNNEKLFF. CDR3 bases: TGCAGCGTATCGGACAGGAATAATGAAAAACTGTTTTTT.

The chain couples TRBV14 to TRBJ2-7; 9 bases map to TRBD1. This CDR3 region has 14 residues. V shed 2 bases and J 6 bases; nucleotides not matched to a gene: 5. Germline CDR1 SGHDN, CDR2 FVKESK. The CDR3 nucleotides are TGTGCCAGCAGCCAACACAGGGGGCTGGTCGAGCAGTACTTC. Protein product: CASSQHRGLVEQYF.

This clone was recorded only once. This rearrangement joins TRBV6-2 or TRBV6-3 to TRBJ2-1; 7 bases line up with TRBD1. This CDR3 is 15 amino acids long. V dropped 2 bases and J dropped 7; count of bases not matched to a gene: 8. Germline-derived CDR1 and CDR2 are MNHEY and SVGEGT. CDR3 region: CASSYGSGGLNEQFF. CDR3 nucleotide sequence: TGTGCCAGCAGTTACGGGTCAGGGGGTTTAAATGAGCAGTTCTTC.

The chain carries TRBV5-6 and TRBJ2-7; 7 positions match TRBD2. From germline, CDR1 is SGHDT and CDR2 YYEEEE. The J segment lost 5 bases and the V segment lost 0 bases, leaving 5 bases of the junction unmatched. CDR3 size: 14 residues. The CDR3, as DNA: TGTGCCAGCAGCTTGGTGCTAGCGGACCACGAGCAGTACTTC. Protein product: CASSLVLADHEQYF. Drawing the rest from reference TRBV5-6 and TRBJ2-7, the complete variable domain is DAGVTQSPTHLIKTRGQQVTLRCSPKSGHDTVSWYQQALGQGPQFIFQYYEEEERQRGNFPDRFSGHQFPNYSSELNVNALLLGDSALYLCASSLVLADHEQYFGPGTRLTVT.

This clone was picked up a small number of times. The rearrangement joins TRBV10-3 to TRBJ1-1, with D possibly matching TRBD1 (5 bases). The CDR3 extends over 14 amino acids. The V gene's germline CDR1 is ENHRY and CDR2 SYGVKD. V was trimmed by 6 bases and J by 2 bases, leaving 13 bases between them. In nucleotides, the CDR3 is TGTGCCATCAGGGGTGGGGACGGTAACACTGAAGCTTTCTTT. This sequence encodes CAIRGGDGNTEAFF.

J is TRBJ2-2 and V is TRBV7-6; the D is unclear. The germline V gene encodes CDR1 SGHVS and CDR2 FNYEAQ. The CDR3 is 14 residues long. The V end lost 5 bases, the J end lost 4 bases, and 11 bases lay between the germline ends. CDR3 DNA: TGTGCCAGCAGCCTAAGGACGGGCACCGGGGAGCTGTTTTTT. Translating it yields CASSLRTGTGELFF.

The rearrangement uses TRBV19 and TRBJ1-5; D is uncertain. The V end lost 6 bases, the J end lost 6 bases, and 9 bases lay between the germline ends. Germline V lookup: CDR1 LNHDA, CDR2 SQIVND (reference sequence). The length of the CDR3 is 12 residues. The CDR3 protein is CASSDGVQPQHF. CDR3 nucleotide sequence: TGTGCCAGTAGCGACGGCGTTCAGCCCCAGCATTTT.

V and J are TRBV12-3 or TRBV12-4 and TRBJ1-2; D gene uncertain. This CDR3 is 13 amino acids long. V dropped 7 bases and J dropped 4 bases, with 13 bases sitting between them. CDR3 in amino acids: CASIKGNGYGYTF. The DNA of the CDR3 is TGTGCCAGCATAAAAGGGAATGGCTATGGCTACACCTTC.

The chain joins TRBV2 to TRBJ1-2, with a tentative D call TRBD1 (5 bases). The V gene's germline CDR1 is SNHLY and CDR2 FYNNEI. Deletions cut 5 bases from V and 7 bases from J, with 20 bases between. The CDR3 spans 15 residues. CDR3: CASSYNANLGLGYTF. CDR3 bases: TGTGCCAGCAGTTATAACGCAAACTTGGGGCTTGGCTACACCTTC.

CDR3 amino acids: CASSPYSTEAFF. In DNA form, the CDR3 reads TGTGCCAGCAGTCCCTACTCCACTGAAGCTTTCTTT. The chain has TRBV28 and TRBJ1-1; the D is unclear. Germline assignment: CDR1 MDHEN and CDR2 SYDVKM. The CDR3 covers 12 residues. The V end was cut by 5 bases, the J end by 4 bases, with 8 bases between.

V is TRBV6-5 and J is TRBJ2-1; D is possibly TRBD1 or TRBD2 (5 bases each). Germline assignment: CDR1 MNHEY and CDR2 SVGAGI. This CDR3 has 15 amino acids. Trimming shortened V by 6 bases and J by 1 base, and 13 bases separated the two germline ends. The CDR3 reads CASSVGAASYNEQFF. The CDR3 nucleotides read TGTGCCAGCAGCGTCGGGGCGGCGTCCTACAATGAGCAGTTCTTC.

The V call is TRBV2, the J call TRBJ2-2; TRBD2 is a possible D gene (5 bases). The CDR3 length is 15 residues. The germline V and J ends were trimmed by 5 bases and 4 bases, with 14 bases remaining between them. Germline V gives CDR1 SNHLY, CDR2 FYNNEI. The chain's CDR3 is CASSWERAGTGELFF. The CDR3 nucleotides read TGTGCCAGCAGTTGGGAAAGGGCGGGCACCGGGGAGCTGTTTTTT.